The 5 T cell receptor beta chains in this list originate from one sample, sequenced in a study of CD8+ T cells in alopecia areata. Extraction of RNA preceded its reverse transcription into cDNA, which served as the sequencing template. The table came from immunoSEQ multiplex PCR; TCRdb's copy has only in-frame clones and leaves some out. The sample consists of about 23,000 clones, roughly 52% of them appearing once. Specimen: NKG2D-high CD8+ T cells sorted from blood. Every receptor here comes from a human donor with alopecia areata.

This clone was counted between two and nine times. The DNA of the CDR3 is TGCAGCGTTGAGGGGGGGGACTTTCCATCCTACGAGCAGTACTTC. Amino acid sequence: CSVEGGDFPSYEQYF. The rearrangement joins TRBV29-1 to TRBJ2-7, with 7 bases identical to TRBD2. Losses at the gene ends were 3 bases for V and 1 base for J; bases not matched to a gene: 9. Germline V gives CDR1 SQVTM, CDR2 ANQGSEA. CDR3 length equals 15 residues.

CDR3 in DNA: TGCGCCAGCAGCCAACAACAGGGGGTCGCCTACGAGCAGTACTTC. Its translation is CASSQQQGVAYEQYF. The genes are TRBV4-1 and TRBJ2-7, with 8 bases identical to TRBD1. Germline V CDR1 and CDR2: MGHRA, YSYEKL. The CDR3 sequence is 15 residues long. The J segment lost 2 bases and the V segment lost 2 bases, leaving 5 bases of the junction unmatched.

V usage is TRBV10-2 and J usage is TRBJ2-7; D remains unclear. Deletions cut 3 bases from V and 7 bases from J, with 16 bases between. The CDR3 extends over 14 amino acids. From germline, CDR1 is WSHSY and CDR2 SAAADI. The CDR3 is CASSDVRSLGEQYF. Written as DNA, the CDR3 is TGCGCCAGCAGTGACGTCCGAAGCTTGGGGGAGCAGTACTTC.

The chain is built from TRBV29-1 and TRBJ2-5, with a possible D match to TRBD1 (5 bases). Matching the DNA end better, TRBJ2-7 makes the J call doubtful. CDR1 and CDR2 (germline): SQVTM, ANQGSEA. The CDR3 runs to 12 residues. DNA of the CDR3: TGCAGCGTTGGACAGTCCCACTACGAGCAGTACTTC. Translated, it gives CSVGQSHYEQYF.

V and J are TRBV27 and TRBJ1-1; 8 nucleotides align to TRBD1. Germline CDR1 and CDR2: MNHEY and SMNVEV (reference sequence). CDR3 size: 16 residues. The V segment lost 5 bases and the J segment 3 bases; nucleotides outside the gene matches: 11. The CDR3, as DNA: TGTGCCAGCAGTCTTCTCTCCAGGGGGCGAGACACTGAAGCTTTCTTT. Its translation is CASSLLSRGRDTEAFF.